The T cell receptor (beta chain) described here comes from a study of identical twins. The CDR3 contains 16 residues. The ends were cut back, 5 bases at V and 1 base at J, with 15 bases in the middle. CDR1 MNHEY and CDR2 SMNVEV come from the germline V gene (reference sequence). Template switching introduced a universal primer site, and the cDNA bore unique molecular identifiers. A single record per CDR3 protein comes from TCRdb applying MiXCR to the 5' RACE reads. The table lists about 450,000 distinct CDR3 sequences, around 20% of them singletons, with around 12% in the top ten. Overall study results and limits: Out-of-frame alpha sequences common to twins exhibited a surplus of low generation probability. For cord blood, abundant beta clonotypes had fewer insertions, unlike memory repertoires, which showed none.

All of the donors were Caucasians in good health. This clonotype was recorded at least ten times. The antigen remains unidentified. This clonotype was sampled from a man aged 50-60 years in good health. Sequenced sample: naive T cells sorted from blood. The chain joins TRBV27 to TRBJ2-4, with a possible D match to TRBD1 (6 bases). This CDR3 is CASSPDRPPAKNIQYF. DNA for the CDR3: TGTGCCAGCAGTCCGGACAGACCGCCTGCCAAAAACATTCAGTACTTC.